This TCR beta chain originates from a study of cytomegalovirus exposure and HLA in healthy donors. Whole-study findings and limits: Roughly uniform depth of sequencing across donors was assumed in presence/absence analyses. V- and J-gene trimming in TCR beta was tied to a missense DCLRE1C variant by an analysis performed later.

With 60 Vbeta and 13 Jbeta primers, the PCR was carried out. Libraries were prepared by immunoSEQ multiplex PCR; TCRdb keeps only in-frame clonotypes and omits some of them. This sample yields 150,000 to 200,000 clones, of which around 76% are seen a single time; about 2% belongs to the top ten. From germline, CDR1 is MRHNA and CDR2 SNTAGT. V was shortened by 6 bases and J by 3 bases, with 15 bases between the two germline ends. The CDR3 is made up of 14 amino acids. Notes on this clone: Its antigen is currently unknown.

The sequencing input was PBMCs. The receptor was derived from a woman aged 25 to 39 in good health and CMV-seropositive. The chain recombines TRBV6-4 with TRBJ2-7, with D perhaps matching TRBD1 (5 bases). The CDR3, as DNA: TGTGCCAGCAGCCGAGGACAAGGGAACTACGAGCAGTACTTC. Translation: CASSRGQGNYEQYF.